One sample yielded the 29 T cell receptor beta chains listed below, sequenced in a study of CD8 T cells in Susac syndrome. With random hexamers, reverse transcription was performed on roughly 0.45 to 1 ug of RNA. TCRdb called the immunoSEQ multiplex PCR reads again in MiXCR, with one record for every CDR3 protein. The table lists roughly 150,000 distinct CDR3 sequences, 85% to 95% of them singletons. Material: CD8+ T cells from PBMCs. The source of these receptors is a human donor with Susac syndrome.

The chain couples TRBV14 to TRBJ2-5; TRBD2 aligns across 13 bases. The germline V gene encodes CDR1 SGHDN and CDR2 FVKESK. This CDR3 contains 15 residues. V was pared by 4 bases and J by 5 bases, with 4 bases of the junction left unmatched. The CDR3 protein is CASSPWTSGSETQYF. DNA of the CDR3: TGTGCCAGCAGCCCGTGGACTAGCGGGAGTGAGACCCAGTACTTC.

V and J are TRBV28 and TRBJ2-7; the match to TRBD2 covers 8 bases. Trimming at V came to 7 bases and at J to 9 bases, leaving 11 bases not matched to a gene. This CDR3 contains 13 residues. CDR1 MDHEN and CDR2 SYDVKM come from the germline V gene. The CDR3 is CASNPLSGGRQYF. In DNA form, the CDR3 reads TGTGCCAGCAATCCCCTATCGGGGGGGAGGCAGTACTTC.

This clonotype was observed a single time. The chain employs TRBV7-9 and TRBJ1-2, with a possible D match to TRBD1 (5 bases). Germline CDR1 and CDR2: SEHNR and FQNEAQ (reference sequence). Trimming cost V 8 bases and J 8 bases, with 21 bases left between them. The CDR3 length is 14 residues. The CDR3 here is CASASSGEGLGYTF. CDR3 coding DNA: TGTGCCAGCGCATCCTCGGGGGAAGGATTGGGCTACACCTTC.

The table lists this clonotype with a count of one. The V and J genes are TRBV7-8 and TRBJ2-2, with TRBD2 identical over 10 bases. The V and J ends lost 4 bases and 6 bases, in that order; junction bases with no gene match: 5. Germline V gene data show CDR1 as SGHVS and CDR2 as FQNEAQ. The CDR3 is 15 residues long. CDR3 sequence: CASSSGLASAGELFF. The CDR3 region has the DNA TGTGCCAGCAGCTCGGGACTAGCGTCCGCCGGGGAGCTGTTTTTT.

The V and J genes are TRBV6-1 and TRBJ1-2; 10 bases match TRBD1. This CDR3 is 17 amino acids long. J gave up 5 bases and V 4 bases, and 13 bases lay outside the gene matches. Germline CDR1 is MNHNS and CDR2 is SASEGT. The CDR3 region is CASSAANSGTGVYGYTF. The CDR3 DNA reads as TGTGCCAGCAGTGCTGCCAACTCCGGGACAGGGGTGTATGGCTACACCTTC.

CDR3: CASSQERDKRSQYF. DNA for the CDR3: TGTGCCAGCAGCCAAGAAAGAGATAAGAGATCCCAGTACTTC. The J gene is TRBJ2-5, the V gene TRBV14; D not resolved. V lost 0 bases to trimming and J lost 9 bases, with 14 bases between them. CDR1 and CDR2 from the germline V gene are SGHDN and FVKESK. The CDR3 runs 14 residues.

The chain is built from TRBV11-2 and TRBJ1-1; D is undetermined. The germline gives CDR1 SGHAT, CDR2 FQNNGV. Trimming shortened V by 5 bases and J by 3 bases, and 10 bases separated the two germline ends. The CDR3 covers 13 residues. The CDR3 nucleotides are TGTGCCAGCAGCACAAACACCTACACTGAAGCTTTCTTT. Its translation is CASSTNTYTEAFF.

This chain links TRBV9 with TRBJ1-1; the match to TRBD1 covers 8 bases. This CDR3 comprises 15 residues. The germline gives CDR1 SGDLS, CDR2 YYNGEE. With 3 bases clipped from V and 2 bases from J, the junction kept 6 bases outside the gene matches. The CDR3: CASSGRTGKNTEAFF. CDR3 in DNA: TGTGCCAGCAGCGGGCGGACAGGGAAAAACACTGAAGCTTTCTTT.

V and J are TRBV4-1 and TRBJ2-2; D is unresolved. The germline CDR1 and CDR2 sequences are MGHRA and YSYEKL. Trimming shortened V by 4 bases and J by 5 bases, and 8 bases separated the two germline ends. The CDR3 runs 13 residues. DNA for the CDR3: TGCGCCAGCAGCCGAGGATTGACCGGGGAGCTGTTTTTT. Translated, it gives CASSRGLTGELFF.

CDR3 in amino acids: CSASLVYSGDYGYTF. The CDR3 DNA reads TGCAGTGCTAGTTTAGTTTATTCGGGGGACTATGGCTACACCTTC. V is TRBV20-1 and J is TRBJ1-2, with D tentatively TRBD1 (5 bases). Germline CDR1 is DFQATT and CDR2 is SNEGSKA (reference sequence). The CDR3 is 15 amino acids. Trimming took 3 bases from V and 3 from J, leaving 17 bases between them.

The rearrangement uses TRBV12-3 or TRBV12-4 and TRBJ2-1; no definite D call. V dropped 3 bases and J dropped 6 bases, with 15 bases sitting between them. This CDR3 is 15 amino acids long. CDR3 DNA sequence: TGTGCCAGCAGTTTGACGGCTTGGGGTATCAATGAGCAGTTCTTC. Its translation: CASSLTAWGINEQFF.

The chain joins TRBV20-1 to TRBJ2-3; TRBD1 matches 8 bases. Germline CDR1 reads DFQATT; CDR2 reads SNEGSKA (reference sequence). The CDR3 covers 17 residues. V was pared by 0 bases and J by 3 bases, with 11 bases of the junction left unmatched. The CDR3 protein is CSARDNQGARGTDTQYF. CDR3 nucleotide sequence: TGCAGTGCTAGAGATAATCAGGGGGCGCGAGGAACAGATACGCAGTATTTT.

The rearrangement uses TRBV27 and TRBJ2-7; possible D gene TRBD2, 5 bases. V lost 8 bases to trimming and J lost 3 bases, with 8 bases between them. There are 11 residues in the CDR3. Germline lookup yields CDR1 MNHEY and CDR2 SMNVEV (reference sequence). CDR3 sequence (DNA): TGTGCCAGCTACCGGGGCTACGAGCAGTACTTC. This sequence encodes CASYRGYEQYF.

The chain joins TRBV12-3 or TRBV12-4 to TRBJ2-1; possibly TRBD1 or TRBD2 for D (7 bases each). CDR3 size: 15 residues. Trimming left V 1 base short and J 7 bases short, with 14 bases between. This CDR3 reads CASSLGQGGVNEQFF. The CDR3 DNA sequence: TGTGCCAGCAGTTTAGGGCAGGGGGGGGTAAATGAGCAGTTCTTC.

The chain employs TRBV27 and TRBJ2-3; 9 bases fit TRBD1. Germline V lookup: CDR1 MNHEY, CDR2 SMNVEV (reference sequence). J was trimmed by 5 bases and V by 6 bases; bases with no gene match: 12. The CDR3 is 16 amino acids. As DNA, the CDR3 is TGTGCCAGCAGCCGTCGCGGGACAGGGATTGGAGATACGCAGTATTTT. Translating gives CASSRRGTGIGDTQYF.

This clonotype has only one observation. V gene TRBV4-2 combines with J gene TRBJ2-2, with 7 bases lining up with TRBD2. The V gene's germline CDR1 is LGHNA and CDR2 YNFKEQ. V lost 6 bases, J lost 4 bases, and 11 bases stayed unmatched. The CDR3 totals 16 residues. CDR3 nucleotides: TGTGCCAGCAGGGGATGGGAGGGCCAAGGCACCGGGGAGCTGTTTTTT. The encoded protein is CASRGWEGQGTGELFF.

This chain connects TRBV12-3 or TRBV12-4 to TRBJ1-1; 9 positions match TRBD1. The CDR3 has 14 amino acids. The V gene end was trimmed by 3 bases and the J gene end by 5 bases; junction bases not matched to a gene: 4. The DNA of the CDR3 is TGTGCCAGCAGTTTCGGGACAGGGAATACTGAAGCTTTCTTT. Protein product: CASSFGTGNTEAFF.

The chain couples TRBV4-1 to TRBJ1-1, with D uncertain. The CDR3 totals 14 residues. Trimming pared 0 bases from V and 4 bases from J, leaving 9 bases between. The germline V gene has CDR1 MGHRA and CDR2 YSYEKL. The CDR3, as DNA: TGCGCCAGCAGCCAAGATAGTGAGGGCACTGAAGCTTTCTTT. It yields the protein CASSQDSEGTEAFF.

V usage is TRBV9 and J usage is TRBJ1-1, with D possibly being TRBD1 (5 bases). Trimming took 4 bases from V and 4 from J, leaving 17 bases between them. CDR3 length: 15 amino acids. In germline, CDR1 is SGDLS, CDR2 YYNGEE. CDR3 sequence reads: CASSPRGGLGTEAFF. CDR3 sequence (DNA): TGTGCCAGCAGCCCCCGGGGGGGACTTGGCACTGAAGCTTTCTTT.

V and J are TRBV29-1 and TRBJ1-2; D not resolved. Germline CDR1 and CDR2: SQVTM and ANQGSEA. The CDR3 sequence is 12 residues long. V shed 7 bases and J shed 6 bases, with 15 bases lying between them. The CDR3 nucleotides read TGCAGCGCCCCCGATGGGCCAGATGGCTACACCTTC. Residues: CSAPDGPDGYTF.

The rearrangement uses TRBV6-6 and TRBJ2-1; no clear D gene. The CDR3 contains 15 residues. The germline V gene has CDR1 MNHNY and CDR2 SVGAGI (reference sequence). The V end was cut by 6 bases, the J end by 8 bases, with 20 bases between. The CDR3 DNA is TGTGCCAGCAGCTGGGCTTTCCCCTCGGTGGATGAGCAGTTCTTC. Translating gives CASSWAFPSVDEQFF.

The CDR3 region is CASSLWDREYNEQFF. Written as DNA, the CDR3 is TGCGCCAGCAGCCTCTGGGACAGGGAGTACAATGAGCAGTTCTTC. The rearrangement joins TRBV4-1 to TRBJ2-1; 9 nucleotides line up with TRBD1. Germline CDR1 MGHRA, CDR2 YSYEKL. J lost 4 bases, V lost 4 bases, and 5 bases had no gene match. This CDR3 is 15 amino acids long.

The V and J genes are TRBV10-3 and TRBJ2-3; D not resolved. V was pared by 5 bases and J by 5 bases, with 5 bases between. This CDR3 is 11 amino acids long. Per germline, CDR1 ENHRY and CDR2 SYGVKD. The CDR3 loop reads CAISLGDTQYF. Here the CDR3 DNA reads TGTGCCATCAGTCTCGGAGATACGCAGTATTTT.

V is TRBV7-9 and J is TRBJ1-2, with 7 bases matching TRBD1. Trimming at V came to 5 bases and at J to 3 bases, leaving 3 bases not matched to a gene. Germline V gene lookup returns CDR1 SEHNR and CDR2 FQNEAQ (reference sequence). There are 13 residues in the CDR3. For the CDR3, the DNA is TGTGCCAGCAGCGCGGGACAGCACTATGGCTACACCTTC. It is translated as CASSAGQHYGYTF.

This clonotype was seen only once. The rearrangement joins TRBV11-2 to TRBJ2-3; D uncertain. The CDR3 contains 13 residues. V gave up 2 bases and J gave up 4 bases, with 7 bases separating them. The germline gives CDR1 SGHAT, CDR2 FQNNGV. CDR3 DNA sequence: TGTGCCAGCAGCTTACTTACTGCAGATACGCAGTATTTT. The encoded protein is CASSLLTADTQYF.

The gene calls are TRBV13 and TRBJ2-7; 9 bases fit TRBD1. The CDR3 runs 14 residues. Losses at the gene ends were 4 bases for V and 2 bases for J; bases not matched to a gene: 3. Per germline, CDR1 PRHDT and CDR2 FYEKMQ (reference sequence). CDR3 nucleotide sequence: TGTGCCAGCAGCTCTGGGGACAGGGCCTACGAGCAGTACTTC. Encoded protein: CASSSGDRAYEQYF.

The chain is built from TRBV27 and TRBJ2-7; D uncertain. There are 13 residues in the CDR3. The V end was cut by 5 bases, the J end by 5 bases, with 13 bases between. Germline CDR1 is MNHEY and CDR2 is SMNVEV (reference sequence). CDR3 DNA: TGTGCCAGCAGTCTGGCGGTGTCCCACGAGCAGTACTTC. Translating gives CASSLAVSHEQYF.

The CDR3 region has the DNA TGTGCCAGCAGCCATTTGGCGGGGGCAGTACAGGACGCGGATACGCAGTATTTT. Its translation is CASSHLAGAVQDADTQYF. The rearrangement links TRBV3-1 to TRBJ2-3; the D gene is possibly TRBD2 (7 bases). The CDR3 is 18 amino acids. Trimming stripped 3 bases from V and 6 bases from J, with 25 bases between. The germline V gene has CDR1 LGHDT and CDR2 YNNKEL (reference sequence).

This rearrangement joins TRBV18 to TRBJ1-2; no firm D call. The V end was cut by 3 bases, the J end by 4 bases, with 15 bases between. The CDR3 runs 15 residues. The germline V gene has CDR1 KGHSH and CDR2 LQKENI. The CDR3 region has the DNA TGTGCCAGCTCACCCCCCACGGACGGCCCCTATGGCTACACCTTC. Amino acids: CASSPPTDGPYGYTF.